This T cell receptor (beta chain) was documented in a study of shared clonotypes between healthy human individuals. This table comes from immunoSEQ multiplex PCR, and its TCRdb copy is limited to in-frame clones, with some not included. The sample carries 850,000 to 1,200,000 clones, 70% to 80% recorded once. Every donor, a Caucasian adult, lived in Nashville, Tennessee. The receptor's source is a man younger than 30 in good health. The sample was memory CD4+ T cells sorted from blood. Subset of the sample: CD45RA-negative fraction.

CDR3 residues: CASSLSNPDTQYF. CDR3 nucleotides: TGTGCCAGCAGTTTAAGTAATCCAGATACGCAGTATTTT. This chain uses TRBV28 with TRBJ2-3; no definite D call. V was trimmed by 2 bases and J by 4 bases, leaving 7 bases between them. CDR3 length: 13 amino acids. Per germline, CDR1 MDHEN and CDR2 SYDVKM.